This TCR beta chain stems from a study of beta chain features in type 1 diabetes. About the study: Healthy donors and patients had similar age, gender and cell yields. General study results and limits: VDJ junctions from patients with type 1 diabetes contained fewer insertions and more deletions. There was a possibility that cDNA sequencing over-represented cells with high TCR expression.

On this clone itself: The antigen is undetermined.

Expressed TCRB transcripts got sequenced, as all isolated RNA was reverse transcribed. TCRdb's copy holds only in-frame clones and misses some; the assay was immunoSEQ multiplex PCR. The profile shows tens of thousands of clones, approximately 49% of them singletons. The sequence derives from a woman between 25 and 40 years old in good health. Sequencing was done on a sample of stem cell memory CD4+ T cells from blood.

The CDR3 loop is CASSLQGTYEQYF. In DNA form, the CDR3 reads TGTGCCAGCTCATTACAGGGTACCTACGAGCAGTACTTC. The gene calls are TRBV18 and TRBJ2-7, with D tentatively TRBD1 (6 bases). The CDR3 totals 13 residues. Germline V gene sequence: CDR1 KGHSH, CDR2 LQKENI. Deletions cut 5 bases from V and 2 bases from J, with 10 bases between.